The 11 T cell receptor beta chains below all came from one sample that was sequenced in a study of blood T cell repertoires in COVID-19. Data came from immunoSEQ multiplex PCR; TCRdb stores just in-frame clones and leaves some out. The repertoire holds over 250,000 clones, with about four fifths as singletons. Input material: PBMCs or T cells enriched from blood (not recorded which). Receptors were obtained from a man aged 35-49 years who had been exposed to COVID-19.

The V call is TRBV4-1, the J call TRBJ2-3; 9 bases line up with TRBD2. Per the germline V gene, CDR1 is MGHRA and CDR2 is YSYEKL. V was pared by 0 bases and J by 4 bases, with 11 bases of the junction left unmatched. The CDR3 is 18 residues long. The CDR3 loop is CASSQDRMAGGPPDTQYF. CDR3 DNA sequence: TGCGCCAGCAGCCAAGATAGAATGGCGGGAGGGCCCCCAGATACGCAGTATTTT.

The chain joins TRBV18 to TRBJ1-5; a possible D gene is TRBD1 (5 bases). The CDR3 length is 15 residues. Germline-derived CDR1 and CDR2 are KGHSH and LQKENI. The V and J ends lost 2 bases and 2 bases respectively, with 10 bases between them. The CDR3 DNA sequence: TGTGCCAGCTCACCATTGGGGACTCGCAATCAGCCCCAGCATTTT. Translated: CASSPLGTRNQPQHF.

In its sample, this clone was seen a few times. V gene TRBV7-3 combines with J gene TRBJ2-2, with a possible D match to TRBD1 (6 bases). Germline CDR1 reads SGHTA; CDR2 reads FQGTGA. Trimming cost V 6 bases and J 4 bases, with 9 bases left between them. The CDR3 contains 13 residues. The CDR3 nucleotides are TGTGCCAGCAGACAGGGAACCACCGGGGAGCTGTTTTTT. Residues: CASRQGTTGELFF.

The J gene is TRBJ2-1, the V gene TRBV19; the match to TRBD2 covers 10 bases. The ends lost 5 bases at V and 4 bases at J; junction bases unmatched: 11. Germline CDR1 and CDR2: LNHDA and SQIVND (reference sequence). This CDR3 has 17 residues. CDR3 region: CASSGMKRTSGYNEQFF. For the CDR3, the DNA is TGTGCCAGTAGTGGCATGAAAAGGACTAGCGGTTACAATGAGCAGTTCTTC.

Here the CDR3 reads CAWSVGSGPYNEQFF. The CDR3 DNA is TGTGCCTGGAGTGTTGGGAGCGGACCCTACAATGAGCAGTTCTTC. The chain has TRBV30 and TRBJ2-1, with a weak D call TRBD2 (5 bases). Per the germline V gene, CDR1 is GTSNPN and CDR2 is SVGIG (reference sequence). V was pared by 0 bases and J by 2 bases, with 11 bases between. There are 15 residues in the CDR3.

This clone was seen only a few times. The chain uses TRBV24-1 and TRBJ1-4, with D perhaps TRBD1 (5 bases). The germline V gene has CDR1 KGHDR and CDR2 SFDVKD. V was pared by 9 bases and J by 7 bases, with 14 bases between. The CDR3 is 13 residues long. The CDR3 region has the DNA TGTGCCACCTCCGACAGTTCTGGTGAAAAACTGTTTTTT. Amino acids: CATSDSSGEKLFF.

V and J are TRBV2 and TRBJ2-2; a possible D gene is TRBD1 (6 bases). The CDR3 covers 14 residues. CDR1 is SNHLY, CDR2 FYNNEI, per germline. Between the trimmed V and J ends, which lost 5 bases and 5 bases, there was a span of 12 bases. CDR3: CASSKTQGTGELFF. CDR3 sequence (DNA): TGTGCCAGCAGTAAAACACAGGGTACCGGGGAGCTGTTTTTT.

The CDR3 protein is CASSTSGLLKETQYF. The DNA of the CDR3 is TGTGCCAGCTCTACTAGCGGACTCTTAAAAGAGACCCAGTACTTC. The rearrangement links TRBV10-3 to TRBJ2-5, with TRBD2 matching over 8 bases. Germline CDR1 ENHRY, CDR2 SYGVKD. The CDR3 loop spans 15 amino acids. V was pared by 10 bases and J by 3 bases, with 13 bases of the junction left unmatched.

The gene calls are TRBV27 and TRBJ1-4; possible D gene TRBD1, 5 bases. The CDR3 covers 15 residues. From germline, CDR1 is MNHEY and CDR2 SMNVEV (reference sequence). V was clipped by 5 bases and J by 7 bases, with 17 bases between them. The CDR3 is CASSPSSRVTEKLFF. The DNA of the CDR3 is TGTGCCAGCAGTCCGTCCAGCAGGGTCACTGAAAAACTGTTTTTT.

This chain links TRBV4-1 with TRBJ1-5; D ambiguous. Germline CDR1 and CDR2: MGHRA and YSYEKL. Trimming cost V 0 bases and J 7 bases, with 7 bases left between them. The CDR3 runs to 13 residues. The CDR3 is CASSQDAVQPQHF. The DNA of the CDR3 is TGCGCCAGCAGCCAAGATGCAGTGCAGCCCCAGCATTTT.

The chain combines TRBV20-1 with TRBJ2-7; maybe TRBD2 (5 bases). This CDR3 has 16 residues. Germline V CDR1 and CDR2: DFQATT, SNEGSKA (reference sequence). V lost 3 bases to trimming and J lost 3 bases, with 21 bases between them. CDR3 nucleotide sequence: TGCAGTGCTAGTGGTAGGGTACCACGCCGGGACTACGAGCAGTACTTC. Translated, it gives CSASGRVPRRDYEQYF.